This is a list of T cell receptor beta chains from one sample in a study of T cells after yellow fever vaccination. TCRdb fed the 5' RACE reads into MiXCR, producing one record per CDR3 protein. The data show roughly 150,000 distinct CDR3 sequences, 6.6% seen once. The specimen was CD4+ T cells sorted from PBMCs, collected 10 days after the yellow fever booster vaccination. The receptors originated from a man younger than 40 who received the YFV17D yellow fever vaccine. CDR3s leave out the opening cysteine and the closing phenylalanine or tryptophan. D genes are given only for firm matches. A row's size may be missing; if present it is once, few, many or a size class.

ASSSNAQGAGEKLF | TRBJ1-4 | TRBD1 | TRBV5-1 | .
ASSWGQFTDTQY | TRBJ2-3 | . | TRBV5-1 | many
ASSSRRTGGNQPQH | TRBJ1-5 | . | TRBV6-5 | .
SVGRGDGYT | TRBJ1-2 | . | TRBV29-1 | few
ASSLEGAGANVLT | TRBJ2-6 | . | TRBV7-9 | few
ATRRPPLRNEQF | TRBJ2-1 | . | TRBV15 | many
ASTADYEQY | TRBJ2-7 | . | TRBV5-1 | many
SARRGGVQETQY | TRBJ2-5 | TRBD1 | TRBV20-1 | few
ASSLTGKTQY | TRBJ2-5 | . | TRBV12-3/TRBV12-4 | many
ASSGPGTPYEQY | TRBJ2-7 | . | TRBV5-1 | many
ASSDGQSYEQY | TRBJ2-7 | . | TRBV10-1 | many
ATSRAAGTGAYNEQF | TRBJ2-1 | TRBD1 | TRBV15 | many
ASSSGLAGYTQY | TRBJ2-3 | TRBD2 | TRBV7-2 | many
ASSWAPGQVSGANVLT | TRBJ2-6 | TRBD1 | TRBV5-1 | many
ASSQDLQNYEQY | TRBJ2-7 | . | TRBV4-3 | many
ASSLVGAGVVNEQF | TRBJ2-1 | TRBD2 | TRBV7-2 | many
SARGLPAGQFIRGEQF | TRBJ2-1 | . | TRBV20-1 | many